The source of this T cell receptor beta chain is a study of regulatory T cells in long-lasting Graves disease. Overall study findings and caveats: For persistent Graves' patients, TCR diversity was lower than for newly diagnosed ones. Sample size was small, which may have lowered accuracy.

CDR3 length: 14 residues. Germline loops: CDR1 SEHNR, CDR2 FQNEAQ (reference sequence). V dropped 7 bases and J dropped 3; count of bases not matched to a gene: 9. This clonotype was recorded a few times. What it recognizes is unknown. TCR beta libraries were built with iRepertoire HTBI primers and Arm-PCR of CDR3 regions. From the multiplex PCR reads, TCRdb called clonotypes with MiXCR, one entry per CDR3 protein. This table holds 310,000 or so distinct CDR3 sequences, 20% found once. Time point in this sample: persistent/refractory GD, antithyroid drugs over 5 years with positive TRAb. The TCR library was made from RNA that had been extracted from PBMCs in TRIzol. Patients with Graves' disease were diagnosed by American Thyroid Association guidelines.

This clonotype originated in a female donor with Graves disease. The sample consisted of peripheral blood mononuclear cells (PBMCs), taken when the disease was refractory, from a patient treated with antithyroid drugs. V usage is TRBV7-9 and J usage is TRBJ2-7; 7 nucleotides agree with TRBD1. CDR3 sequence reads: CASTPRGQHYEQYF. In nucleotides, the CDR3 is TGTGCCAGCACTCCAAGGGGACAGCACTACGAGCAGTACTTC.